This T cell receptor (beta chain) was documented in a study of blood T cell repertoires in COVID-19. Study at large: In each case, the material was cDNA or gDNA derived from T cells, B-cell-depleted T cells, or PBMCs.

The assay was immunoSEQ multiplex PCR, and TCRdb's table has in-frame clones only and misses some. The repertoire consists of some 130,000 clones, with around 86% occurring once and the leading ten covering 2% to 2.5%. In regard to this clone: Other DNA sequences from this sample encode an identical CDR3 as well.

Trimming took off 6 bases at V and 1 base at J, with 3 bases between the two ends. The CDR3 runs 11 residues. The V and J genes are TRBV12-3 or TRBV12-4 and TRBJ1-1; no clear D gene. This receptor was obtained from a man aged 45-60 years with active COVID-19. Material: peripheral blood. The CDR3 spells CASRRNTEAFF. In nucleotides, the CDR3 is TGTGCCAGCAGGCGGAACACTGAAGCTTTCTTT.